What follows are 7 T cell receptor beta chains derived from one specimen sequenced in a study of cytomegalovirus exposure and HLA in healthy donors. PCR was performed using 60 Vbeta and 13 Jbeta primers. The table came from immunoSEQ multiplex PCR; TCRdb's copy has only in-frame clones and leaves some out. The sample holds 200,000 or so clones, less than 85% seen once. The specimen was PBMCs. These receptors all stem from a girl aged 2 to 10 in good health and CMV-seronegative.

The chain uses TRBV4-1 and TRBJ2-2; D may be TRBD1 (6 bases). The V gene's germline CDR1 is MGHRA and CDR2 YSYEKL. This CDR3 is 14 amino acids long. V was cut by 1 base and J by 6 bases, with 9 bases left in between. CDR3 in amino acids: CASSQVYRAGELFF. CDR3 nucleotides: TGCGCCAGCAGCCAAGTCTACAGGGCCGGGGAGCTGTTTTTT.

This clone was picked up one time. The CDR3 loop is CASSPRQGGNQPQHF. As DNA, the CDR3 is TGTGCCAGCAGTCCACGACAGGGGGGCAATCAGCCCCAGCATTTT. The chain uses TRBV27 and TRBJ1-5, with 9 bases fitting TRBD1. The CDR3 runs 15 residues. The V gene end was trimmed by 5 bases and the J gene end by 2 bases; junction bases not matched to a gene: 4. Germline-derived CDR1 and CDR2 are MNHEY and SMNVEV (reference sequence).

V usage is TRBV5-1 and J usage is TRBJ2-1; 11 bases match TRBD2. The CDR3 spans 18 residues. Trimming cost V 0 bases and J 0 bases; bases outside gene matches: 5. The germline CDR1 and CDR2 sequences are SGHRS and YFSETQ. The CDR3: CASSLGVAGGSSYNEQFF. CDR3 DNA sequence: TGCGCCAGCAGCTTGGGAGTAGCGGGGGGGAGCTCCTACAATGAGCAGTTCTTC. Full variable domain (rest looked up from reference TRBV5-1 and TRBJ2-1): KAGVTQTPRYLIKTRGQQVTLSCSPISGHRSVSWYQQTPGQGLQFLFEYFSETQRNKGNFPGRFSGRQFSNSRSEMNVSTLELGDSALYLCASSLGVAGGSSYNEQFFGPGTRLTVL.

V is TRBV5-6 and J is TRBJ1-2; a weak D match, TRBD1 (6 bases). The CDR3 is 18 residues long. Germline CDR1 reads SGHDT; CDR2 reads YYEEEE. Trimming shortened V by 0 bases and J by 6 bases, and 24 bases separated the two germline ends. CDR3: CASSLGGAGAYSKDGYTF. The CDR3 DNA reads TGTGCCAGCAGCTTGGGTGGGGCAGGGGCATATTCCAAGGATGGCTACACCTTC. Variable domain in full (rest from reference TRBV5-6 and TRBJ1-2): DAGVTQSPTHLIKTRGQQVTLRCSPKSGHDTVSWYQQALGQGPQFIFQYYEEEERQRGNFPDRFSGHQFPNYSSELNVNALLLGDSALYLCASSLGGAGAYSKDGYTFGSGTRLTVV.

The chain couples TRBV6-1 to TRBJ2-7; 7 bases match TRBD1. Germline V lookup: CDR1 MNHNS, CDR2 SASEGT. The CDR3 is 13 amino acids. J gave up 1 base and V 10 bases, and 7 bases lay outside the gene matches. In DNA form, the CDR3 reads TGTGCCATTCAGGACAGGCAATCCTACGAGCAGTACTTC. The encoded protein is CAIQDRQSYEQYF.

This clone was detected once. The V call is TRBV6-5, the J call TRBJ2-1, with D maybe TRBD1 (5 bases). The CDR3 is made up of 13 amino acids. The germline V gene has CDR1 MNHEY and CDR2 SVGAGI. The V gene lost 5 bases and the J gene lost 8 bases, with 13 bases spanning the gap. This chain's CDR3 is CASSEALQDEQFF. DNA of the CDR3: TGTGCCAGCAGTGAGGCCCTACAGGATGAGCAGTTCTTC.

This sequence joins TRBV7-8 and TRBJ1-1; the match to TRBD1 covers 7 bases. Germline loops: CDR1 SGHVS, CDR2 FQNEAQ. Losses at the gene ends were 1 base for V and 0 bases for J; bases not matched to a gene: 2. The CDR3 runs 15 residues. The CDR3: CASSLEGAMNTEAFF. Written as DNA, the CDR3 is TGTGCCAGCAGCTTAGAGGGGGCGATGAACACTGAAGCTTTCTTT.